These 13 T cell receptor beta chains came from one sample sequenced in a study of T cell repertoires in ileal Crohn's disease. Time point: inflamed ileum from the surgical specimen. The repertoire was sequenced with immunoSEQ multiplex PCR; TCRdb's copy has only in-frame clones and lacks some. Seen here are several thousand clones, 65% to 90% observed once, and the top ten hold 9.5% to 11%. The sequencing sample was made of ileal tissue. The origin of the receptors is an adult with Crohn's disease.

The chain employs TRBV6-5 and TRBJ2-5; D possibly corresponds to TRBD1 (6 bases). The V end lost 2 bases, the J end lost 1 base, and 8 bases lay between the germline ends. Germline CDR1 MNHEY, CDR2 SVGAGI. This CDR3 is built from 14 residues. The CDR3 DNA is TGTGCCAGCAGTTACGGGACACGCCAAGAGACCCAGTACTTC. This translates into CASSYGTRQETQYF.

V is TRBV19 and J is TRBJ1-1; a weak D match, TRBD1 (6 bases). The V end lost 3 bases, the J end lost 6 bases, and 17 bases lay between the germline ends. CDR3 length equals 15 residues. Germline V CDR1 and CDR2: LNHDA, SQIVND (reference sequence). The CDR3 region has the DNA TGTGCCAGTAGTATTGTGGGGGCCTCCAGGGCTGAAGCTTTCTTT. Translation gives CASSIVGASRAEAFF.

The table lists this clone with a count of one. V and J are TRBV11-3 and TRBJ2-7; 7 nucleotides line up with TRBD1. Unmatched junction bases numbered 5, after V lost 1 base and J lost 5 bases. CDR1 is SGHNT, CDR2 YENEEA, per germline. The CDR3 is 14 residues long. The CDR3 loop reads CASSLGGQVDEQYF. The CDR3 DNA is TGTGCCAGCAGCTTAGGCGGACAGGTGGACGAGCAGTACTTC.

The J gene is TRBJ1-4, the V gene TRBV28; no clear D gene. The V end was cut by 3 bases, the J end by 0 bases, with 5 bases between. Germline V gene sequence: CDR1 MDHEN, CDR2 SYDVKM. The CDR3 spans 14 residues. The CDR3 loop reads CASSFGATNEKLFF. For the CDR3, the DNA is TGTGCCAGCAGTTTCGGAGCAACTAATGAAAAACTGTTTTTT.

This clone turned up a few times. This chain uses TRBV7-3 with TRBJ2-1, with a weak D call TRBD1 (6 bases). V dropped 2 bases and J dropped 7 bases, with 18 bases sitting between them. The CDR3 has 16 amino acids. Germline-derived CDR1 and CDR2 are SGHTA and FQGTGA. The CDR3 coding sequence is TGTGCCAGCAGCTTACAGACAGGTAGAATGTGGAATGAGCAGTTCTTC. Encoded protein: CASSLQTGRMWNEQFF.

This clone was observed a few times. The chain recombines TRBV7-9 with TRBJ1-2; D not resolved. This CDR3 region has 14 residues. CDR1 and CDR2 from the germline V gene are SEHNR and FQNEAQ (reference sequence). The V end was cut by 4 bases, the J end by 4 bases, with 13 bases between. The chain's CDR3 is CASSSALEGYGYTF. Here the CDR3 DNA reads TGTGCCAGCAGCTCAGCCCTCGAGGGCTATGGCTACACCTTC.

The chain links TRBV6-6 to TRBJ2-1; D gene uncertain. V lost 6 bases, J lost 6 bases, and 12 bases lay in between. In germline, CDR1 is MNHNY, CDR2 SVGAGI (reference sequence). The CDR3 covers 13 residues. The CDR3 spells CASRPGLGNEQFF. Written as DNA, the CDR3 is TGTGCCAGCAGACCCGGGTTGGGCAATGAGCAGTTCTTC.

V is TRBV19 and J is TRBJ2-3; TRBD2 might be the D (7 bases). CDR1 and CDR2 from the germline V gene are LNHDA and SQIVND (reference sequence). Trimming left V 2 bases short and J 7 bases short, with 13 bases between. The length of the CDR3 is 14 residues. This CDR3 is CASSITKGGNTQYF. The CDR3 region has the DNA TGTGCCAGTAGTATAACGAAGGGGGGGAATACGCAGTATTTT. Combining the CDR3 with reference TRBV19 and TRBJ2-3 gives the whole variable domain DGGITQSPKYLFRKEGQNVTLSCEQNLNHDAMYWYRQDPGQGLRLIYYSQIVNDFQKGDIAEGYSVSREKKESFPLTVTSAQKNPTAFYLCASSITKGGNTQYFGPGTRLTVL.

This chain connects TRBV2 to TRBJ1-4, with D hard to call. The CDR3 runs 14 residues. The germline V gene has CDR1 SNHLY and CDR2 FYNNEI. The V gene lost 4 bases and the J gene lost 8 bases, with 14 bases spanning the gap. CDR3 coding DNA: TGTGCCAGCAGTGTGTCTGGGTTAGGGGAAAAACTGTTTTTT. This gives the protein CASSVSGLGEKLFF.

The CDR3 nucleotides are TGCGCCAGCAGCTTGTCGGGAACAGGGGAAACTCCGGCGCAGTACTTC. It encodes CASSLSGTGETPAQYF. The rearrangement links TRBV5-1 to TRBJ2-7; 7 positions match TRBD1. The germline V gene has CDR1 SGHRS and CDR2 YFSETQ. After removal of 1 base from V and 9 bases from J, the junction contained 16 bases not matched to a gene. The CDR3 runs to 16 residues.

The V call is TRBV19, the J call TRBJ1-5, with 9 bases lining up with TRBD1. The germline CDR1 and CDR2 sequences are LNHDA and SQIVND (reference sequence). J lost 3 bases, V lost 4 bases, and 1 base had no gene match. The CDR3 covers 14 residues. CDR3 bases: TGTGCCAGTAGTAGGACAGGGGACAATCAGCCCCAGCATTTT. As protein: CASSRTGDNQPQHF.

This clone was observed once. A far bigger clonotype differs at one base, so this is likely a read error. V usage is TRBV6-1 and J usage is TRBJ2-7; 9 bases map to TRBD1. V dropped 5 bases and J dropped 3; count of bases not matched to a gene: 5. Germline values: CDR1 MNHNS, CDR2 SASEGT. There are 14 residues in the CDR3. This CDR3 is CASSTGTGIYEQYF. The CDR3 DNA is TGTGCCAGCAGTACCGGGACAGGGATCTACGAGCAGTACTTC.

This clone was counted once. The gene calls are TRBV2 and TRBJ1-4; D is ambiguous. The CDR3 consists of 13 residues. Germline V gene lookup returns CDR1 SNHLY and CDR2 FYNNEI. The ends were cut back, 4 bases at V and 5 bases at J, with 8 bases in the middle. The CDR3 DNA follows: TGTGCCAGCAGTGGACGAGGGAATGAAAAACTGTTTTTT. Residues: CASSGRGNEKLFF.